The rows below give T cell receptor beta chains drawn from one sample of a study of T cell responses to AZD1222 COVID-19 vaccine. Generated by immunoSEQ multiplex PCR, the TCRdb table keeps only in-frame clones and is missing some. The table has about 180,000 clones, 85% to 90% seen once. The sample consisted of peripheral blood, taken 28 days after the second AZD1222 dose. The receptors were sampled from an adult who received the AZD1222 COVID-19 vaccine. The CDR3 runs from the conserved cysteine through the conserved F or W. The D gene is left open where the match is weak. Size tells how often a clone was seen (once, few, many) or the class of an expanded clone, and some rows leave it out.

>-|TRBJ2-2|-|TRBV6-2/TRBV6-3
CASSYLDTTGELFF
TGTGCCAGCAGTTACCTTGACACTACCGGGGAGCTGTTTTTT
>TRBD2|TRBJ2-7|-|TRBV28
CASNPGTSSYEQYF
TGTGCCAGCAACCCCGGGACTAGCTCCTACGAGCAGTACTTC
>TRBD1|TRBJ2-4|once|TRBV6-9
CASSWEIGQGPSKNIQYF
TGTGCCAGCTCGTGGGAGATCGGACAGGGGCCTTCCAAAAACATTCAGTACTTC
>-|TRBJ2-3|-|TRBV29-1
CSSRTADTQYF
TGCAGCAGTCGGACAGCAGATACGCAGTATTTT
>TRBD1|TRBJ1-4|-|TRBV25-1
CASSGPTGLSEKLFF
TGTGCCAGCAGTGGGCCGACAGGGTTGAGTGAAAAACTGTTTTTT
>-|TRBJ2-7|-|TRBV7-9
CASSAPGPSYEQYF
TGTGCCAGCAGCGCACCGGGTCCCTCCTACGAGCAGTACTTC
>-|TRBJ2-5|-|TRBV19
CAAGRGTQYF
TGTGCAGCCGGAAGGGGGACCCAGTACTTC
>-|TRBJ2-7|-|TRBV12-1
CASRFRGYEQYF
TGTGCCAGCAGGTTTAGGGGCTACGAGCAGTACTTC
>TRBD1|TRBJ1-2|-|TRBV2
CASSDKGQGYGYTF
TGTGCCAGCAGCGATAAGGGACAGGGCTATGGCTACACCTTC
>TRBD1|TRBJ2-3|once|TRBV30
CAWSVQGAKDTQYF
TGTGCCTGGAGTGTCCAGGGGGCCAAAGATACGCAGTATTTT
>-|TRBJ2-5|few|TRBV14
CASSQDRGAWTQYF
TGTGCCAGCAGCCAAGACAGGGGAGCATGGACCCAGTACTTC
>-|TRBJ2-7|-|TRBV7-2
CASSSQGPVGEQYF
TGTGCCAGCAGCTCCCAGGGTCCGGTCGGCGAGCAGTACTTC
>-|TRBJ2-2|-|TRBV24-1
CAANANTGELFF
TGTGCCGCCAACGCGAACACCGGGGAGCTGTTTTTT
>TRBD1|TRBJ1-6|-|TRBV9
CASSAGTGVNNSPLHF
TGTGCCAGCAGCGCCGGGACAGGGGTTAATAATTCACCCCTCCACTTT
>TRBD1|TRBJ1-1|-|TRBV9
CASSVGHRGTEAFF
TGTGCCAGCAGCGTCGGCCACAGGGGTACTGAAGCTTTCTTT
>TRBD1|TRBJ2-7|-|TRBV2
CASSLDRGHEQYF
TGTGCCAGCAGCCTGGACAGGGGGCATGAGCAGTACTTC
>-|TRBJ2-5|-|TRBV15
CATSRSRVETQYF
TGTGCCACCAGCAGATCCAGGGTTGAGACCCAGTACTTC
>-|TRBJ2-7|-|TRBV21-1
CASSKFTSDRYEQYF
TGTGCCAGCAGCAAATTCACTAGCGACCGATACGAGCAGTACTTC
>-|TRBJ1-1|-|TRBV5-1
CASSLWGGTEAFF
TGCGCCAGCAGCTTGTGGGGGGGCACTGAAGCTTTCTTT
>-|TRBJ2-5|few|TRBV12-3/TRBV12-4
CASSLGAETQYF
TGTGCCAGCAGTTTAGGAGCGGAGACCCAGTACTTC
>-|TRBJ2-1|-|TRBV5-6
CASSPGYNEQFF
TGTGCCAGCAGCCCCGGCTACAATGAGCAGTTCTTC
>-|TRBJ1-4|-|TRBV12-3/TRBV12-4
CASSPRGEKLFF
TGTGCCAGCAGTCCCCGGGGCGAAAAACTGTTTTTT
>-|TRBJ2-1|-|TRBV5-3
CARSLDLGEQFF
TGTGCCAGAAGCTTGGATCTAGGTGAGCAGTTCTTC
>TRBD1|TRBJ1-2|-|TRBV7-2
CASSLAPGTADYGYTF
TGTGCCAGCAGCTTAGCGCCGGGGACAGCCGATTATGGCTACACCTTC
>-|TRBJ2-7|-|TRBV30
CALQLGSYEQYF
TGTGCCCTTCAGCTGGGCTCCTACGAGCAGTACTTC
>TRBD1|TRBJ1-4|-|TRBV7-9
CASSFTGTGEKLFF
TGTGCCAGCAGCTTTACCGGGACAGGGGAAAAACTGTTTTTT
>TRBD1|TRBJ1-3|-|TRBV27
CASRGTGGIGNTIYF
TGTGCCAGCAGGGGGACAGGGGGCATTGGAAACACCATATATTTT
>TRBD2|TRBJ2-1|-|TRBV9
CASSPSGREYGEQFF
TGTGCCAGCAGCCCTAGCGGGAGGGAATACGGTGAGCAGTTCTTC